This TCR beta chain was captured by sequencing in a study of identical twins. The CDR3 has 16 residues. Germline CDR1 SGHRS, CDR2 YFSETQ. V gave up 4 bases and J gave up 0 bases; unmatched junction bases: 9. Study-level findings and limits: Those out-of-frame alpha sequences shared by twins showed an excess of low generation probability.

Template switching added a universal primer site; cDNA carried unique molecular identifiers. TCRdb used MiXCR to reprocess the 5' RACE reads, holding one entry per CDR3 protein. The repertoire has some 1,700,000 distinct CDR3 sequences, around 29% of them found once; the top ten carry about 0.3%. Concerning this clonotype itself: Its target is unknown.

Sequenced sample: cord blood. This sequence joins TRBV5-1 and TRBJ1-2, with TRBD1 matching 7 bases. The receptor's source is a newborn girl in good health. DNA for the CDR3: TGCGCCAGCAGCACCGGGACAGCCCGAACTAACTATGGCTACACCTTC. The encoded protein is CASSTGTARTNYGYTF.